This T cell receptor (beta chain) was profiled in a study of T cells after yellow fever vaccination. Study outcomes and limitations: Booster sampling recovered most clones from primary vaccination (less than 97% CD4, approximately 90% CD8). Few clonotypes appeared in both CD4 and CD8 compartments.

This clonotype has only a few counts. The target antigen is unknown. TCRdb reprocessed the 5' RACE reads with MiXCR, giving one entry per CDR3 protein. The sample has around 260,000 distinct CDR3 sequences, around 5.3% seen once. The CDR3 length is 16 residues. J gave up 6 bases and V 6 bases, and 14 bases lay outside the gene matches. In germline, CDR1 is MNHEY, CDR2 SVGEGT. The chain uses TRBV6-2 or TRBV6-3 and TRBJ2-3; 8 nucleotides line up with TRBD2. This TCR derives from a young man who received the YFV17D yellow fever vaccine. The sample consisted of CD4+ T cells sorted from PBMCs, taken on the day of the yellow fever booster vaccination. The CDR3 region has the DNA TGTGCCAGCAGAGAGCAAGCGGGGGCCGCCTGGGATACGCAGTATTTT. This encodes CASREQAGAAWDTQYF.